The rows below give T cell receptor beta chains drawn from one sample of a study of CD8+ T cells in alopecia areata. Clones were sequenced by immunoSEQ multiplex PCR, and TCRdb holds only the in-frame ones, with some missing. This table has some 150,000 clones, roughly 86% appearing once. The sample here was CD8+ T cells sorted from blood, taken at week 4, from a patient treated with tofacitinib. The receptors originated from a human donor with alopecia areata. The CDR3 runs from the conserved cysteine through the conserved F or W. A D gene is named only where the DNA matches it firmly. Only part of the rows carry a size: once, few, many, or a class if the clone is expanded.

abundance	d_gene	v_gene	j_gene	CDR3nt	CDR3aa
NA	TRBD2	TRBV5-4	TRBJ2-2	TGTGCCAGCAGCTGGGGACTAGCGGGAGGACCGAACACCGGGGAGCTGTTTTTT	CASSWGLAGGPNTGELFF
NA	NA	TRBV30	TRBJ2-1	TGTGCCTGGAGTCCAACGGATGAGCAGTTCTTC	CAWSPTDEQFF
NA	NA	TRBV7-9	TRBJ2-1	TGTGCCAGCAGCTCCGGGACTCCCTGGGGGCAGTTCTTC	CASSSGTPWGQFF
NA	NA	TRBV10-2	TRBJ2-1	TGCGCCACCCTCACAGACAATGAGCAGTTCTTC	CATLTDNEQFF
NA	TRBD2	TRBV29-1	TRBJ2-3	TGCAGCGTTGATGGGCGGGAGCTCTTGGATACGCAGTATTTT	CSVDGRELLDTQYF
NA	NA	TRBV6-1	TRBJ2-7	TGTGCCAGCAGCCTTAGTGGCGGCCAACTCTACGAGCAGTACTTC	CASSLSGGQLYEQYF
NA	NA	TRBV29-1	TRBJ1-5	TGCAGCGTCCCGGGCGCAAGGAGGACTTTAGGATTCAATCAGCCCCAGCATTTT	CSVPGARRTLGFNQPQHF
NA	NA	TRBV10-2	TRBJ2-1	TGCGCCAGCAGTGAGGGTAGGGCGGTGAGTGAGCAGTTCTTC	CASSEGRAVSEQFF
NA	NA	TRBV5-1	TRBJ2-2	TGCGCCAGCAGCTTGCGGTACACGGACGGGGAGCTGTTTTTT	CASSLRYTDGELFF
NA	NA	TRBV9	TRBJ1-2	TGTGTCACAGGAGCTAACTATGGCTACACCTTC	CVTGANYGYTF
NA	NA	TRBV7-6	TRBJ1-1	TGTGCCAGCAGCTTAAGCGGGGAGACTGAAGCTTTCTTT	CASSLSGETEAFF
NA	TRBD1	TRBV11-2	TRBJ1-6	TGTGCCAGCAGCTTTACAGACAGGGACAATTCACCCCTCCACTTT	CASSFTDRDNSPLHF
NA	NA	TRBV11-2	TRBJ1-2	TGTGCCAGCAGCCTAGACGGTGTCTATGGCTACACCTTC	CASSLDGVYGYTF
NA	NA	TRBV12-5	TRBJ2-1	TGTGCTAGTGGTTTCCCTTGGAGGGGGAAGGAGAATGAGCAGTTCTTC	CASGFPWRGKENEQFF
once	NA	TRBV6-1	TRBJ2-4	TGTGCCAGCAGTGAAAGGAACGAAAACATTCAGTACTTC	CASSERNENIQYF
NA	NA	TRBV14	TRBJ2-7	TGTGCCAGCAGCCAAGAAACAGCAACCTACGAGCAGTACTTC	CASSQETATYEQYF
NA	TRBD1	TRBV19	TRBJ1-1	TGTGCCAGTAGTATAAAGGGACAGAACCTAAACACTGAAGCTTTCTTT	CASSIKGQNLNTEAFF
NA	TRBD1	TRBV27	TRBJ1-2	TGTGCCAGCAGTAGCTCGGACAGGGCGTGGGATGGCTACACCTTC	CASSSSDRAWDGYTF
NA	NA	TRBV4-2	TRBJ2-7	TGTGCCAGCAGCCCCCAGGTACAGGCCTTATACGAGCAGTACTTC	CASSPQVQALYEQYF
NA	NA	TRBV5-6	TRBJ2-7	TGTGCCAGCAGCGCCAACCAGGGCGCCGAGCAGTACTTC	CASSANQGAEQYF
NA	NA	TRBV6-5	TRBJ1-1	TGTGCCAGCAGACTGACCCGGGGAGCTGAAGCTTTCTTT	CASRLTRGAEAFF
NA	NA	TRBV29-1	TRBJ2-5	TGCAGCGTTGAGTCGGAGGAAGACCAGTACTTC	CSVESEEDQYF
NA	NA	TRBV7-8	TRBJ2-7	TGTGCCAGCAGCTTCGGCAGAGACTACGAGCAGTACTTC	CASSFGRDYEQYF
NA	NA	TRBV5-1	TRBJ2-1	TGCGCCAGCATCCCGGGACTGGGGGACAATGAGCAGTTCTTC	CASIPGLGDNEQFF
NA	NA	TRBV29-1	TRBJ2-2	TGCAGCGTCACAGGGTTCGCGAACACCGGGGAGCTGTTTTTT	CSVTGFANTGELFF
NA	NA	TRBV5-1	TRBJ2-7	TGCGCCAGCAGCCTGGGGTACGGATCCTACGAGCAGTACTTC	CASSLGYGSYEQYF
NA	TRBD1	TRBV7-6	TRBJ1-6	TGTGCCAGCAGCTCGACAGGGGAGGATTCACCCCTCCACTTT	CASSSTGEDSPLHF
NA	TRBD2	TRBV29-1	TRBJ2-3	TGCAGCGTTGAACAGCGGGGGGGCCGCACAGATACGCAGTATTTT	CSVEQRGGRTDTQYF
NA	NA	TRBV7-6	TRBJ2-1	TGTGCCAGCAGCTTAGAGCAGTCAATGGGGGACAATGAGCAGTTCTTC	CASSLEQSMGDNEQFF
NA	TRBD2	TRBV29-1	TRBJ2-1	TGCAGCGTGGAGGAACTAGCGGGCAGCTCCTACAATGAGCAGTTCTTC	CSVEELAGSSYNEQFF
NA	NA	TRBV2	TRBJ2-3	TGTGCCAGCAGTGAGGTATGGAAGGGACTTAGCACAGATACGCAGTATTTT	CASSEVWKGLSTDTQYF
NA	NA	TRBV19	TRBJ2-7	TGTGCCACCGCCTCCTCTAGCTGGGACTACGAGCAGTACTTC	CATASSSWDYEQYF
NA	NA	TRBV7-6	TRBJ2-7	TGTGCCAGCAGCTTACTCGACAGTTCCAACGAGCAGTACTTC	CASSLLDSSNEQYF
NA	TRBD1	TRBV14	TRBJ2-7	TGTGCCAGCAGCCAAGATCCGGCAGGGGGTTCCTTTACGGGATACGAGCAGTACTTC	CASSQDPAGGSFTGYEQYF
NA	NA	TRBV7-9	TRBJ2-1	TGTGCCAGTTCGGGCTCCTACAATGAGCAGTTCTTC	CASSGSYNEQFF
NA	NA	TRBV7-9	TRBJ2-7	TGTGCCAGCAGCCCGATTGACGGGACCTACGAGCAGTACTTC	CASSPIDGTYEQYF
NA	NA	TRBV29-1	TRBJ1-2	TGCAGCGTTGAAGATCGCGGGGGCGCAACGTTCGGCTACACCTTC	CSVEDRGGATFGYTF
NA	NA	TRBV5-6	TRBJ1-2	TGTGCCAGCAGCTTGCGCGGCGGGGAACGGTATGGCTACACCTTC	CASSLRGGERYGYTF
NA	NA	TRBV6-1	TRBJ2-7	TGTGCCAGCAGTCGTATCTACGAGCAGTACTTC	CASSRIYEQYF
NA	TRBD2	TRBV9	TRBJ2-3	TGTGCCAGCAGCCCGGCCGGGGCGGGGGATACGCGGTATTTT	CASSPAGAGDTRYF
NA	NA	TRBV5-6	TRBJ2-7	TGTGCCAGCAGCGGGAATGCCTACGAGCAGTACTTC	CASSGNAYEQYF
NA	NA	TRBV30	TRBJ2-7	TGTGCCTGGAGTCTAAACGAGCAGTACTTC	CAWSLNEQYF
once	NA	TRBV5-1	TRBJ2-7	TGCGCCAGCAGCTTGGTGAAACAGGGCTACGAGCAGTACTTC	CASSLVKQGYEQYF
NA	NA	TRBV2	TRBJ1-6	TGTGCCAGCAGTCTTGCAGGGGATAATTCACCCCTCCACTTT	CASSLAGDNSPLHF
NA	TRBD1	TRBV13	TRBJ2-1	TGTGCCAGCAGCCCCAACTCTTGGACAGGCCCGCCGGAGGATGAGCAGTTCTTC	CASSPNSWTGPPEDEQFF
NA	NA	TRBV29-1	TRBJ2-7	TGCAGCACTACAGGGACCAACTCCTACGAGCAGTACTTC	CSTTGTNSYEQYF
NA	NA	TRBV4-1	TRBJ2-7	TGCGCCAGCAGCCAAGTCGGAGGCTACGAGCAGTACTTC	CASSQVGGYEQYF
once	TRBD1	TRBV19	TRBJ2-7	TGTGCCAGCATAGGACAGGGCAGCTCCTACGAGCAGTACTTC	CASIGQGSSYEQYF
NA	NA	TRBV2	TRBJ2-5	TGTGCCAGCATTGAGTCAGTCTGGTGGCACTTC	CASIESVWWHF
NA	TRBD2	TRBV27	TRBJ2-5	TGTGCCAGCAGTGGTAGCGGGAGATACCAAGAGACCCAGTACTTC	CASSGSGRYQETQYF
NA	TRBD1	TRBV7-3	TRBJ2-2	TGTGCCAGCAGCCTGACAGGGTCGAACACCGGGGAGCTGTTTTTT	CASSLTGSNTGELFF
NA	TRBD2	TRBV2	TRBJ2-5	TGTGCCAGCAGGATGACTAGCGGGCATACTCAAGAGACCCAGTACTTC	CASRMTSGHTQETQYF
NA	TRBD1	TRBV11-2	TRBJ2-2	TGTGCCAGCAGCTCACCGGGACAGGGGATCACCGGGGAGCTGTTTTTT	CASSSPGQGITGELFF
NA	NA	TRBV6-5	TRBJ2-3	TGTGCCAGCACAAGGACACTATTCACAGATACGCAGTATTTT	CASTRTLFTDTQYF
NA	NA	TRBV19	TRBJ2-1	TGTGCCAGTAGTGACGGTAGAATTGAGCAGTTCTTC	CASSDGRIEQFF
NA	TRBD2	TRBV7-8	TRBJ2-3	TGTGCCAGCAGCTTAGTGGGACTAGCGTCAGATACGCAGTATTTT	CASSLVGLASDTQYF
NA	TRBD1	TRBV7-9	TRBJ2-2	TGTGCCAGCAGCTTACCCCTACAGGGGATGAACACCGGGGAGCTGTTTTTT	CASSLPLQGMNTGELFF